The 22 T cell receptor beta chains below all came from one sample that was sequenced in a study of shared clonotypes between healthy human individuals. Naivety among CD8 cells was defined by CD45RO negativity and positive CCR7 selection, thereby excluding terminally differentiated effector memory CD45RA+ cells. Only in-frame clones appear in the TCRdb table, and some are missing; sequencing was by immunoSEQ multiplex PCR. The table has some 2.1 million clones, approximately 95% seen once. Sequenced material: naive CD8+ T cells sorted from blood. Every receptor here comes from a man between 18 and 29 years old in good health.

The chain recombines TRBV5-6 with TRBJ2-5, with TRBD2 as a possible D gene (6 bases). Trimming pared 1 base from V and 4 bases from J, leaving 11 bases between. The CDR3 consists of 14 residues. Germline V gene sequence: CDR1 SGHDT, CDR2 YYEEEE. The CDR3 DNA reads TGTGCCAGCAGCTTGAGTGGAGGGACAGAGACCCAGTACTTC. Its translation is CASSLSGGTETQYF.

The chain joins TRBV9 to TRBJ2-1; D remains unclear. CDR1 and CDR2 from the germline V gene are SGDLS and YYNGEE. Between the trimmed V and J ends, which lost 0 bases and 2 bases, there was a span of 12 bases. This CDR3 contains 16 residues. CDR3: CASSVVPVPPYNEQFF. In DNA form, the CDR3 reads TGTGCCAGCAGCGTAGTTCCAGTCCCTCCCTACAATGAGCAGTTCTTC.

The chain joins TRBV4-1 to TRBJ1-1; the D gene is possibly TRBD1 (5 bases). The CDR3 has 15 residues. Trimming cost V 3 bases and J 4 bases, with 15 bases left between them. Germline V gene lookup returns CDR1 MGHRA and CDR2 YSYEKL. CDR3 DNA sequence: TGCGCCAGCAGCCAGGTAGGGGCGGGGGGCACTGAAGCTTTCTTT. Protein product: CASSQVGAGGTEAFF.

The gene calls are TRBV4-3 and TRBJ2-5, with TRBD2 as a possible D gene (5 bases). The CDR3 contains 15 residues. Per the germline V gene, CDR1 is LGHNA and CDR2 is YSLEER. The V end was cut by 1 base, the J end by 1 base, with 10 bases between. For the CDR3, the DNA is TGCGCCAGCAGCCAAGTGTGGCGGGCCCAAGAGACCCAGTACTTC. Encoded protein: CASSQVWRAQETQYF.

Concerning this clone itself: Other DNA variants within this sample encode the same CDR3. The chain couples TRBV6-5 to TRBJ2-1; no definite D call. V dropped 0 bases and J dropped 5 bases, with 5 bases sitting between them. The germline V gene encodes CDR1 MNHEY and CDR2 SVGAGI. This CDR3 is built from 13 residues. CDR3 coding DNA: TGTGCCAGCAGTTACTCGGGCAACAATGAGCAGTTCTTC. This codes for CASSYSGNNEQFF.

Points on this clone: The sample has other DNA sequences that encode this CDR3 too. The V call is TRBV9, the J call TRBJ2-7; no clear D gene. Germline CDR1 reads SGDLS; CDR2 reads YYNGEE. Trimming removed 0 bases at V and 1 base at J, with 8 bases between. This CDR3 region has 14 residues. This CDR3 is CASSVVPESYEQYF. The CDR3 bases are TGTGCCAGCAGCGTAGTCCCAGAATCCTACGAGCAGTACTTC.

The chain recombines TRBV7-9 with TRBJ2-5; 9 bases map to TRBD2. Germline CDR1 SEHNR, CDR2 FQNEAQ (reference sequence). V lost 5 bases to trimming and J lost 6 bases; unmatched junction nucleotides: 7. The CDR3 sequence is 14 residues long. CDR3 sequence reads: CASSNLAGIKTQYF. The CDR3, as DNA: TGTGCCAGCAGCAACCTAGCGGGGATAAAGACCCAGTACTTC.

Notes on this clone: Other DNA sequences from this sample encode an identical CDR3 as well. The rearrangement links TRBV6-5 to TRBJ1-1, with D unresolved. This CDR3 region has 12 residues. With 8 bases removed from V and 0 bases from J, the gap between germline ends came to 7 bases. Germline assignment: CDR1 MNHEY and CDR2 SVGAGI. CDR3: CASGVLNTEAFF. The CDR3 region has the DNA TGTGCCAGCGGAGTATTGAACACTGAAGCTTTCTTT.

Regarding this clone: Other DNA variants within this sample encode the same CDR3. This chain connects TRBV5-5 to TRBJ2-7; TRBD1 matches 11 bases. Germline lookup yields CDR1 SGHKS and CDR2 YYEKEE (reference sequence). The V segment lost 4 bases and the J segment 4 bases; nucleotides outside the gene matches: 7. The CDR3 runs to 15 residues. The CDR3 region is CASSLGQGASYEQYF. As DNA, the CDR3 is TGTGCCAGCAGCCTAGGACAGGGGGCATCATACGAGCAGTACTTC.

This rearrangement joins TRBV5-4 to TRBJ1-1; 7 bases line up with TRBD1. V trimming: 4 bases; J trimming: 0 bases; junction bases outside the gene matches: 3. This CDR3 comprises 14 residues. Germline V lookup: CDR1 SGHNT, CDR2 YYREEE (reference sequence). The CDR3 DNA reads TGTGCCAGCAGCGCGGGACAGATGAACACTGAAGCTTTCTTT. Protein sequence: CASSAGQMNTEAFF. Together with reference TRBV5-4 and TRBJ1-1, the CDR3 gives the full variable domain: ETGVTQSPTHLIKTRGQQVTLRCSSQSGHNTVSWYQQALGQGPQFIFQYYREEENGRGNFPPRFSGLQFPNYSSELNVNALELDDSALYLCASSAGQMNTEAFFGQGTRLTVV.

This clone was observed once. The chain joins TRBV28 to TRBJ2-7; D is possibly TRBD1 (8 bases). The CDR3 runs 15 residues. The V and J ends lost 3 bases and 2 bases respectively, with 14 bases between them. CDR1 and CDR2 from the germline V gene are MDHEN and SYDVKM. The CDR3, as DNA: TGTGCCAGCAGTTTCGGACAGGGACTAACCTACGAGCAGTACTTC. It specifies CASSFGQGLTYEQYF.

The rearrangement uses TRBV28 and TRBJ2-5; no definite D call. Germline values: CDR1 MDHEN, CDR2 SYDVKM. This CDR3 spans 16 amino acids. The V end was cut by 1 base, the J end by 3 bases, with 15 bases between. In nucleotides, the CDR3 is TGTGCCAGCAGTTTATCGGATGGGGTGGTGGAAGAGACCCAGTACTTC. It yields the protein CASSLSDGVVEETQYF.

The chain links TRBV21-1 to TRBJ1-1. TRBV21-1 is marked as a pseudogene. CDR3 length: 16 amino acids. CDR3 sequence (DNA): TGTGCCAGCAGCAAAGAGGTGCTCGGGGCTAGCACTGAAGCTTTCTTT. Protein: CASSKEVLGASTEAFF.

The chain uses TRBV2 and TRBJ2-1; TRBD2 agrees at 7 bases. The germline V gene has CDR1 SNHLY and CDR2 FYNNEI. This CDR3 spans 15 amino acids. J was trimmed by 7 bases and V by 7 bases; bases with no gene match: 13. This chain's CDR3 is CASMTAGATENEQFF. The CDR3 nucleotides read TGTGCCAGCATGACGGCGGGAGCGACGGAGAATGAGCAGTTCTTC. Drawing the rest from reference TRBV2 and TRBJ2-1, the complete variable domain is EPEVTQTPSHQVTQMGQEVILRCVPISNHLYFYWYRQILGQKVEFLVSFYNNEISEKSEIFDDQFSVERPDGSNFTLKIRSTKLEDSAMYFCASMTAGATENEQFFGPGTRLTVL.

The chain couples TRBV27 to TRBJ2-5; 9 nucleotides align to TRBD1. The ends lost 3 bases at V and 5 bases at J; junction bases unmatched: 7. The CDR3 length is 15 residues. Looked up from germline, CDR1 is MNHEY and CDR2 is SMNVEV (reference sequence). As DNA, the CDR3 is TGTGCCAGCAGTTTCGGACAGGGGTTTGAGGAGACCCAGTACTTC. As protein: CASSFGQGFEETQYF.

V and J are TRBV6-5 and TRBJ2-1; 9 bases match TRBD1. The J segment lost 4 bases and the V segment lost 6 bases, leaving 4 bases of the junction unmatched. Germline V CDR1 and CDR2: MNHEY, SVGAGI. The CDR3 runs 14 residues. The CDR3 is CASRGTGSYNEQFF. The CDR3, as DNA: TGTGCCAGCAGGGGGACAGGGTCATACAATGAGCAGTTCTTC.

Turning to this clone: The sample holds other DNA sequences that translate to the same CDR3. The CDR3 loop is CASSQGQGNSPLHF. The CDR3 nucleotides read TGTGCCAGCAGCCAAGGACAGGGTAATTCACCCCTCCACTTT. The J gene is TRBJ1-6, the V gene TRBV7-9, with 8 bases identical to TRBD1. Germline trimming cut 5 bases from V and 6 bases from J; bases unmatched to any gene: 3. The CDR3 runs to 14 residues. Germline values: CDR1 SEHNR, CDR2 FQNEAQ (reference sequence).

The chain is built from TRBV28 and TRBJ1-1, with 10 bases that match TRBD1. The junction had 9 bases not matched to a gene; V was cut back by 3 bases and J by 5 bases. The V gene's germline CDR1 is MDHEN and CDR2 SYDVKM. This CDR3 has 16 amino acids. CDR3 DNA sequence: TGTGCCAGCAGTTTTCCCGGGACAGGGGCGAGGACTGAAGCTTTCTTT. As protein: CASSFPGTGARTEAFF.

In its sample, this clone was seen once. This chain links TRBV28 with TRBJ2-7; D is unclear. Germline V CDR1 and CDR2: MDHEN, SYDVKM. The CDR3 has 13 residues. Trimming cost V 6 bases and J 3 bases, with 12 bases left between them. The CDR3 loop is CASRAIQYYEQYF. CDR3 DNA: TGTGCCAGCAGAGCAATACAGTACTACGAGCAGTACTTC. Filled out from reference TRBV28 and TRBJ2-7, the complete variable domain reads DVKVTQSSRYLVKRTGEKVFLECVQDMDHENMFWYRQDPGLGLRLIYFSYDVKMKEKGDIPEGYSVSREKKERFSLILESASTNQTSMYLCASRAIQYYEQYFGPGTRLTVT.

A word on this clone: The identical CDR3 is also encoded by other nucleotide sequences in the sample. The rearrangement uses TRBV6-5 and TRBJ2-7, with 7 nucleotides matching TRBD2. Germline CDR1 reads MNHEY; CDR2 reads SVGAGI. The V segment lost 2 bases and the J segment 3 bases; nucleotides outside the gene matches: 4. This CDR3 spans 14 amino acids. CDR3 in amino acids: CASSYGGGGYEQYF. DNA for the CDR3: TGTGCCAGCAGTTACGGTGGGGGGGGCTACGAGCAGTACTTC.

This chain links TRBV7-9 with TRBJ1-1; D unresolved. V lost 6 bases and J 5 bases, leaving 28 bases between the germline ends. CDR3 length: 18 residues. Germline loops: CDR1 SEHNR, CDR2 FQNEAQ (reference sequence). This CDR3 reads CASSPSDLLDWEETEAFF. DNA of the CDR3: TGTGCCAGCAGTCCTTCCGACTTGTTAGACTGGGAGGAGACTGAAGCTTTCTTT.

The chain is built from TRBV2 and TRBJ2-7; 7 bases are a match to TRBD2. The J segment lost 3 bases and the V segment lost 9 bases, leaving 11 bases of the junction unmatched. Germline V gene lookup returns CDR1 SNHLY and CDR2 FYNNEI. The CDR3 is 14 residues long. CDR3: CASHPASGIYEQYF. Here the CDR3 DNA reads TGTGCCAGTCACCCCGCCAGCGGGATCTACGAGCAGTACTTC.